The subject of this entry is one TCR beta chain. Sequencing used immunoSEQ multiplex PCR; TCRdb keeps in-frame clones, though not all of them. The table shows 30,000 to 40,000 clones, with roughly 88% occurring only once. CDR1 is MDHEN, CDR2 SYDVKM, per germline. The CDR3 contains 19 residues. The V end lost 6 bases, the J end lost 0 bases, and 26 bases lay between the germline ends. This record belongs to a study of blood T cell repertoires in COVID-19. Study as a whole: Sample material is recorded as cDNA or gDNA derived from T cells, B-cell-depleted T cells, or PBMCs.

This TCR derives from a human donor in a cohort sampled during active COVID-19. Sequencing was performed on peripheral blood. J is TRBJ1-2 and V is TRBV28, with D unclear. Here the CDR3 reads CASRGLAGFRRAPNYGYTF. The CDR3 coding sequence is TGTGCCAGCAGGGGGTTAGCGGGGTTTCGCCGAGCCCCTAACTATGGCTACACCTTC.